Shown below are 4 T cell receptor beta chains from a single sample sequenced in a study of blood T cell repertoires in COVID-19. TCRdb's copy holds only in-frame clones and misses some; the assay was immunoSEQ multiplex PCR. Counted here are around 160,000 clones, about 86% occurring once; the ten biggest clones make up under 13%. Material: peripheral blood. The receptor set was obtained from a woman between 65 and 79 years old with COVID-19, enrolled during active disease.

The rearrangement uses TRBV7-9 and TRBJ2-3, with TRBD2 identical over 9 bases. CDR1 SEHNR and CDR2 FQNEAQ come from the germline V gene (reference sequence). The CDR3 runs 17 residues. Trimming took 1 base from V and 1 from J; bases not matched to a gene: 6. The CDR3, as DNA: TGTGCCAGCAGCTTAGTTTTAGCGGGGGCCCGCACAGATACGCAGTATTTT. It codes for CASSLVLAGARTDTQYF.

The genes are TRBV7-9 and TRBJ2-5, with TRBD2 matching 7 bases. Germline values: CDR1 SEHNR, CDR2 FQNEAQ (reference sequence). The CDR3 runs 18 residues. V was pared by 1 base and J by 5 bases, with 16 bases of the junction left unmatched. The CDR3 DNA is TGTGCCAGCAGCTTAGTCCAACTAGCGAAGTTAGAGAGGGAGACCCAGTACTTC. Its protein product is CASSLVQLAKLERETQYF.

This rearrangement joins TRBV7-9 to TRBJ2-7; D is undetermined. CDR1 is SEHNR, CDR2 FQNEAQ, per germline (reference sequence). With 5 bases removed from V and 2 bases from J, the gap between germline ends came to 10 bases. CDR3 length equals 13 residues. DNA for the CDR3: TGTGCCAGCAGCCCGAGCGAAACCTACGAGCAGTACTTC. As protein: CASSPSETYEQYF.

The chain is built from TRBV10-3 and TRBJ2-1; 8 bases are a match to TRBD2. Germline V gene lookup returns CDR1 ENHRY and CDR2 SYGVKD. CDR3 length: 11 amino acids. Trimming took 11 bases from V and 9 from J; bases not matched to a gene: 6. CDR3 coding DNA: TGTGCCTCCGGGGGGGGGAGTGAGCAGTTCTTC. It translates to CASGGGSEQFF.